This T cell receptor beta chain came from a study of T-cell reconstitution after alpha-beta-depleted transplantation in children. Study outcomes and limitations: Reports say that about two months after transplant, the alpha-beta T cells came out of several hundred graft clones that had expanded. Diversity and T-cell counts at one year after transplant derived mostly from new T cells. Diversity of TCRbeta at day 60 was high in some patients, arising from surviving recipient T cells and thymic progenitors.

The CDR3 totals 15 residues. V shed 6 bases and J 2 bases; nucleotides not matched to a gene: 9. The germline V gene has CDR1 DFQATT and CDR2 SNEGSKA (reference sequence). This clonotype was counted only a few times. Its antigen is as yet unknown. This sample's TCRbeta library carried unique molecular identifier barcodes. TCRdb re-called the PCR reads with MiXCR, one entry per CDR3 protein. The sample includes about 980,000 distinct CDR3 sequences, roughly 29% seen only once; the top ten take more than 25%. V and J are TRBV20-1 and TRBJ2-3; TRBD2 agrees at 9 bases. Sequenced here: PBMCs, mostly from graft donor cells, sampled 360 days after TCRalphabeta/CD19-depleted stem cell transplant. This sequence originates from a boy in the first two years of life who had a stem cell transplant for SCID, so the T cells may come from the graft donor. CDR3 nucleotide sequence: TGCAGTGCCGCCCCGACTAGCGGCCTCACAGATACGCAGTATTTT. Amino acids: CSAAPTSGLTDTQYF.